The rows below give T cell receptor beta chains drawn from one sample of a study of OX40 agonist ivuxolimab in advanced cancers. The method was immunoSEQ multiplex PCR; TCRdb's version includes in-frame clones alone and lacks a portion of them. Seen here are some 62,000 clones, roughly 90% observed once, and the top ten hold 0.62%. Sequenced material: CD4+ or CD8+ T cells sorted from blood, taken in a trial of the OX40 agonist ivuxolimab. All receptors come from an adult with an advanced solid tumor such as melanoma, head and neck, liver or kidney cancer. Each CDR3 is given with its conserved first and last residue. A D gene is named only where the DNA matches it firmly. Only some rows state a clone size, as once, few, many or a class for expanded clones.

TRBJ2-5,NA,NA,TRBV9,CASSVDQVVETQYF,TGTGCCAGCAGCGTAGACCAGGTAGTTGAGACCCAGTACTTC
TRBJ2-7,NA,NA,TRBV19,CASSIEGYEQYF,TGTGCCAGTAGTATTGAGGGTTACGAGCAGTACTTC
TRBJ1-4,NA,NA,TRBV6-1,CASGSRGGTNEKLFF,TGTGCCAGCGGCTCTAGGGGGGGGACTAATGAAAAACTGTTTTTT
TRBJ1-2,NA,TRBD1,TRBV27,CASSLWGQGALGYTF,TGTGCCAGCTCACTTTGGGGACAGGGGGCGCTTGGCTACACCTTC
TRBJ2-2,NA,TRBD1,TRBV6-5,CASATDRARTGELFF,TGTGCCAGCGCGACCGACAGGGCGAGAACCGGGGAGCTGTTTTTT
TRBJ1-1,medium-sized,TRBD1,TRBV6-6,CASSPAYDRVTEAFF,TGTGCCAGCAGTCCCGCGTACGACAGGGTGACTGAAGCTTTCTTT
TRBJ2-5,NA,NA,TRBV6-5,CASREATQTQYF,TGTGCCAGCAGGGAGGCCACCCAGACCCAGTACTTC
TRBJ2-2,NA,NA,TRBV12-5,CASGLRGSGGELFF,TGTGCTAGTGGTTTACGGGGGAGTGGCGGGGAGCTGTTTTTT
TRBJ1-4,once,NA,TRBV30,CAWDYRASGNEKLFF,TGTGCCTGGGACTACAGGGCTTCAGGAAATGAAAAACTGTTTTTT
TRBJ2-5,NA,NA,TRBV5-6,CASSWGTQETQYF,TGTGCCAGCAGCTGGGGGACCCAAGAGACCCAGTACTTC
TRBJ1-4,NA,NA,TRBV6-5,CASVQAGEGEKLFF,TGTGCCAGCGTTCAGGCAGGGGAGGGGGAAAAACTGTTTTTT
TRBJ1-1,NA,NA,TRBV5-1,CASSGATEAFF,TGCGCCAGCTCGGGGGCCACTGAAGCTTTCTTT
TRBJ2-7,NA,NA,TRBV5-6,CASSLEGLPAKQYF,TGTGCCAGCAGCCTGGAGGGACTGCCGGCCAAGCAGTACTTC
TRBJ2-7,few,NA,TRBV6-1,CASKAGSGSYEQYF,TGTGCCAGCAAGGCCGGTTCAGGATCCTACGAGCAGTACTTC
TRBJ2-7,NA,TRBD2,TRBV19,CASSIGLAGVEQYF,TGTGCCAGTAGTATAGGACTAGCGGGAGTCGAGCAGTACTTC
TRBJ2-2,NA,TRBD1,TRBV6-1,CASSEGTGGVGRIGELFF,TGTGCCAGCAGTGAAGGGACAGGGGGCGTGGGACGGATCGGGGAGCTGTTTTTT
TRBJ2-7,NA,NA,TRBV5-8,CASSLAQFGVTYYEQYF,TGTGCCAGCAGCTTGGCCCAATTTGGAGTAACCTACTACGAGCAGTACTTC
TRBJ1-5,NA,NA,TRBV6-6,CATIELGENQPQHF,TGTGCCACTATAGAGTTGGGGGAAAATCAGCCCCAGCATTTT
TRBJ1-1,NA,TRBD1,TRBV27,CASSTDLRGTEAFF,TGTGCCAGCAGTACCGACCTCAGGGGGACTGAAGCTTTCTTT
TRBJ1-5,NA,TRBD1,TRBV10-3,CAIRDTGGDGQPQHF,TGTGCCATCAGGGACACAGGGGGCGACGGGCAGCCCCAGCATTTT
TRBJ1-2,NA,NA,TRBV29-1,CSVEIQRGNGYTF,TGCAGCGTTGAGATACAAAGGGGTAATGGCTACACCTTC
TRBJ2-2,NA,TRBD1,TRBV19,CASTTPTGLGTGELFF,TGTGCCAGCACAACCCCGACAGGGCTTGGGACCGGGGAGCTGTTTTTT
TRBJ1-4,NA,NA,TRBV5-1,CASSLGLTTNEKLFF,TGCGCCAGCAGCTTGGGTCTCACAACTAATGAAAAACTGTTTTTT
TRBJ2-5,few,TRBD1,TRBV19,CASSIVLGQGAGTQYF,TGTGCCAGTAGTATAGTCCTCGGACAGGGAGCGGGGACCCAGTACTTC
TRBJ1-5,NA,TRBD1,TRBV18,CASSKEQGASNQPQHF,TGTGCCAGCTCAAAAGAACAGGGGGCAAGCAATCAGCCCCAGCATTTT
TRBJ1-4,NA,NA,TRBV30,CAWSGRTSGELFF,TGTGCCTGGAGTGGGCGGACATCGGGGGAACTGTTTTTT
TRBJ2-7,NA,TRBD1,TRBV6-5,CASSPGTVYEQYF,TGTGCCAGCAGCCCCGGGACAGTATACGAGCAGTACTTC
TRBJ1-5,NA,NA,TRBV25-1,CASSPPGNQPQHF,TGTGCCAGCAGCCCCCCAGGCAATCAGCCCCAGCATTTT
TRBJ2-7,NA,TRBD2,TRBV10-3,CAISGPGGNYEQYF,TGTGCCATCAGTGGGCCGGGAGGAAACTACGAGCAGTACTTC
TRBJ1-3,NA,TRBD1,TRBV5-8,CASSRQGIRGNTIYF,TGTGCCAGCAGCAGACAGGGGATTCGAGGAAACACCATATATTTT
TRBJ1-1,NA,NA,TRBV18,CASSPKRGAGNTEAFF,TGTGCCAGCTCACCAAAAAGGGGGGCAGGGAACACTGAAGCTTTCTTT
TRBJ1-2,NA,TRBD1,TRBV6-1,CASSEASRQGAIYGYTF,TGTGCCAGCAGTGAAGCGTCGAGGCAGGGGGCGATCTATGGCTACACCTTC
TRBJ2-2,NA,TRBD1,TRBV19,CASRRTGESNTGELFF,TGTGCCAGTAGACGGACAGGTGAATCGAACACCGGGGAGCTGTTTTTT
TRBJ2-7,NA,NA,TRBV11-2,CASSPNLVEQYF,TGTGCCAGCAGCCCGAACCTGGTCGAGCAGTACTTC
TRBJ2-7,NA,TRBD2,TRBV18,CASSPSGMNYEQYF,TGTGCCAGCTCACCAAGCGGGATGAACTACGAGCAGTACTTC
TRBJ2-1,NA,NA,TRBV19,CASSARKRSSGPHEQFF,TGTGCCAGTAGTGCACGGAAAAGATCCTCAGGACCTCATGAGCAGTTCTTC
TRBJ1-2,NA,TRBD1,TRBV7-9,CASSPDRGRTYGYTF,TGTGCCAGCAGCCCGGACAGGGGCCGAACCTATGGCTACACCTTC
TRBJ2-1,NA,NA,TRBV30,CAWSAPSAGNYNEQFF,TGTGCCTGGAGTGCCCCCAGCGCGGGGAACTACAATGAGCAGTTCTTC
TRBJ1-1,NA,NA,TRBV6-1,CASSEGSAGLGRAFF,TGTGCCAGCAGTGAAGGTTCGGCGGGGCTGGGGCGAGCTTTCTTT
TRBJ1-4,once,TRBD1,TRBV2,CASKQGALGEKLFF,TGTGCCAGCAAACAGGGGGCGCTCGGAGAAAAACTGTTTTTT
TRBJ2-7,NA,NA,TRBV7-6,CASTPTGSPYEQYF,TGTGCCAGCACCCCGACCGGGAGCCCCTACGAGCAGTACTTC
TRBJ1-2,NA,NA,TRBV2,CASSEGMIGGGYTF,TGTGCCAGCAGTGAAGGGATGATAGGGGGTGGCTACACCTTC
TRBJ2-3,NA,TRBD2,TRBV6-5,CASSAGLANTDTQYF,TGTGCCAGCAGTGCGGGACTAGCCAACACAGATACGCAGTATTTT
TRBJ2-1,NA,TRBD2,TRBV14,CASSPDGGAREQFF,TGTGCCAGCAGCCCGGACGGGGGGGCTCGGGAGCAGTTCTTC
TRBJ1-5,once,NA,TRBV18,CASSPFPGDGHQPQHF,TGTGCCAGCTCACCTTTTCCCGGGGACGGCCATCAGCCCCAGCATTTT
TRBJ2-7,NA,NA,TRBV29-1,CSATTGTGTGEQYF,TGCAGCGCAACGACCGGGACCGGAACCGGCGAGCAGTACTTC
TRBJ2-4,NA,TRBD2,TRBV5-8,CASSLSLAGPGAKNIQYF,TGTGCCAGCAGCTTATCACTAGCGGGACCAGGAGCCAAAAACATTCAGTACTTC
TRBJ2-1,NA,NA,TRBV5-1,CASSRWGSGGQVREYNEQFF,TGCGCCAGCAGCCGTTGGGGTAGCGGAGGTCAGGTGAGAGAATACAATGAGCAGTTCTTC